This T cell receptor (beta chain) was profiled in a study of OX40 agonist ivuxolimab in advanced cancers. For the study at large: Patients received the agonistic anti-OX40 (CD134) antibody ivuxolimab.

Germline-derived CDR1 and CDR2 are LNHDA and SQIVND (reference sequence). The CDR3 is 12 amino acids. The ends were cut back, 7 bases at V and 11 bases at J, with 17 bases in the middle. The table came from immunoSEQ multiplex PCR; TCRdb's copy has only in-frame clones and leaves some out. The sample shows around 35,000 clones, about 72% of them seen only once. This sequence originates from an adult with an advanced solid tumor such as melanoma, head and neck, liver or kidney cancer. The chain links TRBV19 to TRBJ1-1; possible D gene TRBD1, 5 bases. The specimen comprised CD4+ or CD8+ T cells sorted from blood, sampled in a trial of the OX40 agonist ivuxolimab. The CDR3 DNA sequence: TGTGCCAGTACTACGGGACGGTCTTGGGCTTTCTTT. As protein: CASTTGRSWAFF.